This T cell receptor beta chain was identified in a study of blood T cell repertoires in COVID-19 (dated by TCRdb to 2019 to 2021). With respect to the entire study: The collaborator samples originated in the United States, Italy and Spain and spanned the acute and convalescent phases of COVID-19. Sample metadata almost always included a de-identified subject ID, COVID-19 status, age in years and sex. The prospective study material was composed of cDNA or gDNA derived from T cells, B-cell-depleted T cells, or PBMCs. The repertoires were released in a freely available public database intended as a resource for research on the immune response to SARS-CoV-2. Where available, HLA class I and class II types were taken from metadata supplied by the sample provider and were not determined by assay-based typing. Deeply sampled blood TCRbeta repertoires from subjects exposed to, actively infected with, or recovered from COVID-19 were included in the dataset. Samples were obtained from the ongoing ImmuneRACE study (first 160 participants) and from over a thousand subjects provided by 6 global collaborators. Findings and caveats that apply to the study as a whole: How much clinical and demographic metadata was included differed by source and by participant, and the metadata was provided uncurated.

TCRbeta CDR3 regions were amplified from genomic DNA using the immunoSEQ Assay, a bias-controlled multiplex PCR. In the paper's pipeline: The number of nucleated cells in each sample was estimated by amplification of reference gene primers within the assay. To quantify the absolute abundance of each unique TCRbeta CDR3 rearrangement, sequence reads were collapsed and filtered. Productive Simpson clonality was computed per sample as the square root of Simpson's diversity index over productive rearrangements. TCRdb holds this immuneACCESS table with in-frame rearrangements only. Some clones are missing; in checked studies, unresolved V genes explain under half, and the rest has no known cause. V and J calls and clone size are those listed in that table; D and trimming were worked out from the DNA. Counted in this sample were around 97,000 clones; approximately 87% of them appeared once. 15% to 20% of the sample belongs to the ten largest clones.

A word on this clone: What antigen it recognizes has not been identified. Qualities for individual bases were not recorded, and no much larger clone is one base off.

Between the V and J ends, shortened by 6 bases and 4 bases respectively, the junction contains 13 bases. The germline V gene (reference sequence) supplies CDR1 LGHDT and CDR2 YNNKEL. From its cysteine to its phenylalanine, the CDR3 spans 14 amino acids. Solely the CDR3 DNA is kept, with 42 bases framed from the first base. Whole blood was collected in K2EDTA tubes by collaborating institutions according to the institutions' own protocols. For TCRbeta analysis, collaborators shipped samples as frozen whole blood, isolated PBMCs, or DNA extracted from either of those sample types. The chain is encoded by TRBV3-1 (or the pseudogene TRBV3-2) joined to TRBJ1-3; TRBD1 is a weak D gene call, 6 bases matching. Sequencing used peripheral blood. The source of this sequence is a human donor in a cohort sampled during active COVID-19. The DNA sequence follows: TGTGCCAGCAGGGAACAGGGACGCGGAAACACCATATATTTT. Translated, it reads CASREQGRGNTIYF.